This T cell receptor beta chain was identified during a study of blood T cell repertoires in COVID-19. In terms of age and location, participants ranged from roughly 18 to 100 years and lived in about two dozen US areas. Using immunoSEQ multiplex PCR, the repertoire was profiled, and TCRdb retains in-frame clones only, with some absent. The repertoire includes more than 200,000 clones, approximately 90% of them detected once, and 4.1% sits in the top ten. Trimming removed 6 bases from V and 1 base from J; junction bases left unmatched: 11. Germline V CDR1 and CDR2: KGHSH, LQKENI. The CDR3 loop spans 16 amino acids.

V gene TRBV18 combines with J gene TRBJ1-1; 7 bases map to TRBD1. The sequenced sample was PBMCs or T cells enriched from blood (not recorded which). The sequence was collected from a woman in her twenties or thirties who had recovered from COVID-19. This CDR3 reads CASSADRVGRNTEAFF. The CDR3 DNA reads TGTGCCAGCTCGGCCGACAGGGTAGGAAGGAACACTGAAGCTTTCTTT.